Presented here are 21 T cell receptor beta chains from one specimen sequenced in a study of cytomegalovirus exposure and HLA in healthy donors. Measured with immunoSEQ multiplex PCR; TCRdb has only the in-frame clones, and not every one. Counted here are tens of thousands of clones, 91% occurring once; the ten biggest clones make up over 2%. The sequenced sample consisted of PBMCs. These receptors originate from a woman aged 25 to 45 in good health and CMV-seronegative.

V is TRBV10-1 and J is TRBJ1-1, with D perhaps TRBD1 (5 bases). Germline lookup yields CDR1 WNHNN and CDR2 SYGVQD (reference sequence). Trimming pared 4 bases from V and 1 base from J, leaving 13 bases between. This CDR3 is built from 15 residues. CDR3 coding DNA: TGCGCCAGCAGTGGAGTCCGGACAAAGAACACTGAAGCTTTCTTT. Protein sequence: CASSGVRTKNTEAFF.

The gene calls are TRBV7-6 and TRBJ2-7; 7 bases are shared with TRBD1. This CDR3 contains 14 residues. Germline lookup yields CDR1 SGHVS and CDR2 FNYEAQ. The V segment lost 1 base and the J segment 3 bases; nucleotides outside the gene matches: 3. CDR3 sequence reads: CASSLDTGDYEQYF. In DNA form, the CDR3 reads TGTGCCAGCAGCTTAGATACAGGGGACTACGAGCAGTACTTC.

This chain connects TRBV11-2 to TRBJ2-7, with D unresolved. The CDR3 sequence is 15 residues long. Germline V gene sequence: CDR1 SGHAT, CDR2 FQNNGV. Trimming pared 0 bases from V and 2 bases from J, leaving 11 bases between. This chain's CDR3 is CASSLDPDTAYEQYF. The DNA of the CDR3 is TGTGCCAGCAGCTTAGATCCCGATACAGCCTACGAGCAGTACTTC. Based on the CDR3 plus reference TRBV11-2 and TRBJ2-7, the full variable domain is EAGVAQSPRYKIIEKRQSVAFWCNPISGHATLYWYQQILGQGPKLLIQFQNNGVVDDSQLPKDRFSAERLKGVDSTLKIQPAKLEDSAVYLCASSLDPDTAYEQYFGPGTRLTVT.

This chain joins TRBV13 and TRBJ2-1; no clear D. The CDR3 extends over 14 amino acids. Trimming cost V 5 bases and J 6 bases, with 14 bases left between them. Germline V CDR1 and CDR2: PRHDT, FYEKMQ (reference sequence). The CDR3 bases are TGTGCCAGCAGCCCCCCGAGGCAGATCAATGAGCAGTTCTTC. As protein: CASSPPRQINEQFF.

The V and J genes are TRBV7-9 and TRBJ2-7; D ambiguous. This CDR3 region has 12 residues. Between the trimmed V and J ends, which lost 6 bases and 1 base, there was a span of 7 bases. CDR1 and CDR2 from the germline V gene are SEHNR and FQNEAQ (reference sequence). CDR3 nucleotides: TGTGCCAGCAGTCTCAGTTCCTACGAGCAGTACTTC. Amino acid sequence: CASSLSSYEQYF. Full variable domain (missing parts from reference TRBV7-9 and TRBJ2-7): DTGVSQNPRHKITKRGQNVTFRCDPISEHNRLYWYRQTLGQGPEFLTYFQNEAQLEKSRLLSDRFSAERPKGSFSTLEIQRTEQGDSAMYLCASSLSSYEQYFGPGTRLTVT.

This clone was recorded a few times. The chain uses TRBV10-3 and TRBJ1-1, with D uncertain. The CDR3 runs to 14 residues. Germline lookup yields CDR1 ENHRY and CDR2 SYGVKD. Trimming took 0 bases from V and 6 from J, leaving 11 bases between them. The CDR3: CAISESKTNPEAFF. CDR3 DNA: TGTGCCATCAGTGAGTCGAAGACAAACCCTGAAGCTTTCTTT.

J is TRBJ2-7 and V is TRBV11-2; D is possibly TRBD2 (5 bases). Trimming cost V 3 bases and J 4 bases, with 10 bases left between them. This CDR3 is 13 amino acids long. Germline CDR1 and CDR2: SGHAT and FQNNGV. The CDR3 DNA reads as TGTGCCAGCAGCTTTGGCGGCGGGTACGAGCAGTACTTC. This gives the protein CASSFGGGYEQYF. Combining the CDR3 with reference TRBV11-2 and TRBJ2-7 gives the whole variable domain EAGVAQSPRYKIIEKRQSVAFWCNPISGHATLYWYQQILGQGPKLLIQFQNNGVVDDSQLPKDRFSAERLKGVDSTLKIQPAKLEDSAVYLCASSFGGGYEQYFGPGTRLTVT.

V gene TRBV7-2 combines with J gene TRBJ2-3; the D gene is possibly TRBD2 (5 bases). The CDR3 spans 14 residues. Germline loops: CDR1 SGHTA, CDR2 FQGNSA. The V end was cut by 7 bases, the J end by 4 bases, with 15 bases between. The CDR3 nucleotides read TGTGCCAGCACCACGGACTCCCGAGCAGATACGCAGTATTTT. This gives the protein CASTTDSRADTQYF.

This clone was seen a few times. V usage is TRBV18 and J usage is TRBJ1-3, with 7 bases that match TRBD1. Germline values: CDR1 KGHSH, CDR2 LQKENI. J gave up 6 bases and V 3 bases, and 5 bases lay outside the gene matches. This CDR3 has 14 residues. The CDR3 region is CASSPGQSKNTIYF. The CDR3 DNA is TGTGCCAGCTCACCGGGACAGAGTAAAAACACCATATATTTT.

V is TRBV9 and J is TRBJ1-4; 12 positions agree with TRBD1. The V gene end was trimmed by 0 bases and the J gene end by 2 bases; junction bases not matched to a gene: 2. CDR3 size: 17 residues. CDR1 and CDR2 from the germline V gene are SGDLS and YYNGEE. Written as DNA, the CDR3 is TGTGCCAGCAGCGTAGCCGGGACAGGGGGCACTAATGAAAAACTGTTTTTT. This encodes CASSVAGTGGTNEKLFF.

The chain couples TRBV6-6 to TRBJ1-5, with D unresolved. CDR1 and CDR2 from the germline V gene are MNHNY and SVGAGI (reference sequence). CDR3 length: 15 residues. Trimming left V 0 bases short and J 1 base short, with 7 bases between. As DNA, the CDR3 is TGTGCCAGCAGTTACTCGAGCCGGAGCAATCAGCCCCAGCATTTT. Its protein product is CASSYSSRSNQPQHF.

The J gene is TRBJ2-7, the V gene TRBV6-1; 7 positions agree with TRBD2. This CDR3 spans 14 amino acids. V shed 5 bases, J shed 0 bases, and the junction held 4 bases outside the gene matches. CDR1 and CDR2 (germline): MNHNS, SASEGT. The CDR3, as DNA: TGTGCCAGCAGTTCGGCTAGCGGCTCCTACGAGCAGTACTTC. Residues: CASSSASGSYEQYF.

The chain joins TRBV27 to TRBJ2-5; tentatively, D is TRBD2 (5 bases). V shed 6 bases and J shed 4 bases, with 12 bases lying between them. The CDR3 sequence is 13 residues long. Germline V gene sequence: CDR1 MNHEY, CDR2 SMNVEV (reference sequence). The CDR3 region is CASSWRSRETQYF. DNA of the CDR3: TGTGCCAGCAGCTGGAGGTCGCGAGAGACCCAGTACTTC.

The chain links TRBV4-1 to TRBJ1-1, with D maybe TRBD1 (6 bases). This CDR3 spans 13 amino acids. V gave up 4 bases and J gave up 4 bases, with 10 bases separating them. Germline V gene data show CDR1 as MGHRA and CDR2 as YSYEKL. This CDR3 is CASSPGGGTEAFF. CDR3 coding DNA: TGCGCCAGCAGCCCGGGGGGCGGCACTGAAGCTTTCTTT.

The CDR3 is CASSLSGEFPYEQYF. The CDR3 DNA is TGTGCCAGCAGCCTCTCCGGGGAGTTCCCCTACGAGCAGTACTTC. The rearrangement links TRBV9 to TRBJ2-7; a weak D match, TRBD2 (5 bases). The CDR3 covers 15 residues. Deletions cut 4 bases from V and 2 bases from J, with 16 bases between. Germline V gene sequence: CDR1 SGDLS, CDR2 YYNGEE.

This clone was detected only once. The rearrangement uses TRBV25-1 and TRBJ1-1; D is undetermined. Germline V gene data show CDR1 as MGHDK and CDR2 as SYGVNS. This CDR3 contains 13 residues. V lost 5 bases, J lost 1 base, and 8 bases lay in between. CDR3 region: CASSIQANTEAFF. CDR3 coding DNA: TGTGCCAGCAGTATTCAAGCGAACACTGAAGCTTTCTTT.

The genes are TRBV6-5 and TRBJ1-3, with D possibly being TRBD1 (6 bases). Germline V gene sequence: CDR1 MNHEY, CDR2 SVGAGI. V was trimmed by 10 bases and J by 3 bases, leaving 19 bases between them. The CDR3 is 15 amino acids. The CDR3 is CATARGGALGNTIYF. In nucleotides, the CDR3 is TGTGCCACTGCAAGGGGGGGCGCGCTTGGAAACACCATATATTTT.

J is TRBJ2-5 and V is TRBV7-2, with 12 positions matching TRBD2. The CDR3 length is 15 residues. Germline values: CDR1 SGHTA, CDR2 FQGNSA. V trimming: 5 bases; J trimming: 4 bases; junction bases outside the gene matches: 5. The CDR3, as DNA: TGTGCCAGCAGCCCGGGACTAGCGGGTCCAGAGACCCAGTACTTC. As protein: CASSPGLAGPETQYF.

This clone came up once. The chain recombines TRBV9 with TRBJ2-1, with 11 bases fitting TRBD2. V shed 4 bases and J 5 bases; nucleotides not matched to a gene: 5. CDR1 SGDLS and CDR2 YYNGEE come from the germline V gene. The CDR3 consists of 15 residues. The CDR3 bases are TGTGCCAGCAGCTTACCGGGACTAGCGGACAATGAGCAGTTCTTC. This gives the protein CASSLPGLADNEQFF. The whole variable domain, filled in from reference TRBV9 and TRBJ2-1, reads DSGVTQTPKHLITATGQRVTLRCSPRSGDLSVYWYQQSLDQGLQFLIQYYNGEERAKGNILERFSAQQFPDLHSELNLSSLELGDSALYFCASSLPGLADNEQFFGPGTRLTVL.

The rearrangement links TRBV7-2 to TRBJ2-1; possibly TRBD1 for D (5 bases). Trimming shortened V by 5 bases and J by 6 bases, and 14 bases separated the two germline ends. The germline V gene encodes CDR1 SGHTA and CDR2 FQGNSA. This CDR3 region has 14 residues. CDR3 in DNA: TGTGCCAGCAGCCCCCACGGACAAGTCAATGAGCAGTTCTTC. Encoded protein: CASSPHGQVNEQFF.

The gene calls are TRBV13 and TRBJ2-3, with 8 bases fitting TRBD2. J was trimmed by 7 bases and V by 4 bases; bases with no gene match: 13. The CDR3 is made up of 16 amino acids. CDR1 is PRHDT, CDR2 FYEKMQ, per germline (reference sequence). The CDR3 is CASSYTSGHNANTQYF. The CDR3, as DNA: TGTGCCAGCAGCTACACTAGCGGACATAATGCGAATACGCAGTATTTT.